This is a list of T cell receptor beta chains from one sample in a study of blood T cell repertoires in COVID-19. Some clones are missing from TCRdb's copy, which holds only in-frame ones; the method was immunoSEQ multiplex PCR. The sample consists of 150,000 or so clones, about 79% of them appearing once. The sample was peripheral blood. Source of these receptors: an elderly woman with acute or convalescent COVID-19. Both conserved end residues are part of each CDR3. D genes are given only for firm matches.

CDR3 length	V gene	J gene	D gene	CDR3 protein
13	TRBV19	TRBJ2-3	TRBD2	CASMSTSKDTQYF
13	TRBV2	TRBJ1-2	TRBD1	CASRGQGSYGYTF
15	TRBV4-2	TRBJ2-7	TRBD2	CASSHERGSSYEQYF
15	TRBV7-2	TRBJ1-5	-	CASSLAGVGNQPQHF
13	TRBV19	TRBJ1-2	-	CASSRGDFYGYTF
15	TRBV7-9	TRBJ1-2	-	CASSLQNRHGSGYTF
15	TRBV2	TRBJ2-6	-	CASSKEGSGANVLTF
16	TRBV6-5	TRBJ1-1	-	CASSYSRETGNTEAFF
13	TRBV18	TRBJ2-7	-	CASSPGHVYEQYF
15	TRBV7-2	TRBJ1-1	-	CASSSATGPGTEAFF
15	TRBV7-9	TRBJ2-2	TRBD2	CASRPGLALPGELFF
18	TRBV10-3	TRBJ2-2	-	CAISKFLVGQQNTGELFF
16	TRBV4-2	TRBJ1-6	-	CASSREGTTVNSPLHF
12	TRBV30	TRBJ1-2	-	CAWRVDRGGYTF
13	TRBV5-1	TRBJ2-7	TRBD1	CASSSTQGDEQYF
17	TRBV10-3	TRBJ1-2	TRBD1	CAIQATGGPAVSYGYTF
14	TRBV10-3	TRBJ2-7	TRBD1	CAISPDRASYEQYF
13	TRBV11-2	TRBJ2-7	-	CASSQDGTYEQYF
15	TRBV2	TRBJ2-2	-	CASSETAGRTGELFF
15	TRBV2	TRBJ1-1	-	CASIGTSRRNTEAFF
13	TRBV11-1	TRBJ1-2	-	CASSLDSSRGYTF
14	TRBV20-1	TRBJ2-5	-	CSASPGQIQETQYF
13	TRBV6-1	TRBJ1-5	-	CASSEAPGTSRTF
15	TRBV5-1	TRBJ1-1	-	CASSFETGMNTEAFF
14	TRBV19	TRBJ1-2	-	CASSISAERHGYTF
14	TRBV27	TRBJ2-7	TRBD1	CASSFAGGNGEQYF
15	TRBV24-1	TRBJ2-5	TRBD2	CATSDATSGGETQYF
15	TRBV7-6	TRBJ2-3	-	CASSSSMVAADTQYF
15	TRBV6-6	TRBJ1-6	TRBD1	CASNPGQATNSPLHF
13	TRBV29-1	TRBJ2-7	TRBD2	CSVGLAGREGQYF
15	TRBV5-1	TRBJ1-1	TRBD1	CASSSAQGANTEAFF
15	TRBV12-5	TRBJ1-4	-	CASGPARGREVKLFF
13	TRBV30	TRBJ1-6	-	CAWSVGGDSPLHF
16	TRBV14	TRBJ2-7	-	CASSPLGGRILYEQYF
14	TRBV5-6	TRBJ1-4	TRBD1	CASSLGQGGEKLFF
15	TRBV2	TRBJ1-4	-	CASSERGGPNEKLFF
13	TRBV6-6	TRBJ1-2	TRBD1	CASSTGVRYGYTF
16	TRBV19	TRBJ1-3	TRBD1	CASCRQGTSSGNTIYF
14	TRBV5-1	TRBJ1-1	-	CASSLGQKNTEAFF
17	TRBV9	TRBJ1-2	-	CASSVNPLQGIGGGYTF
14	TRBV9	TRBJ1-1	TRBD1	CASSVLTGVTEAFF
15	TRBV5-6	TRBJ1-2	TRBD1	CASSPGGGTGSGYTF
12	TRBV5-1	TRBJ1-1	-	CASSTGRAQAFF